The 7 T cell receptor beta chains given below trace back to one sample, sequenced in a study of blood T cell repertoires in COVID-19. The method was immunoSEQ multiplex PCR; TCRdb's version includes in-frame clones alone and lacks a portion of them. The table lists around 140,000 clones, roughly 79% of them singletons. Sequenced input: peripheral blood. Every receptor here comes from a human donor in a cohort sampled during active COVID-19.

This chain joins TRBV27 and TRBJ2-1, with 10 bases fitting TRBD2. The CDR3 spans 18 residues. V gave up 6 bases and J gave up 6 bases; unmatched junction bases: 17. The germline gives CDR1 MNHEY, CDR2 SMNVEV (reference sequence). CDR3 amino acids: CASRPAPHSGRATNEQFF. For the CDR3, the DNA is TGTGCCAGCAGACCAGCACCTCACAGCGGGAGGGCAACCAATGAGCAGTTCTTC.

This clone has just a few counts. This chain's CDR3 is CASSHDRGAQPQHF. CDR3 DNA: TGTGCCAGCAGTCACGACAGGGGAGCACAGCCCCAGCATTTT. This rearrangement joins TRBV6-5 to TRBJ1-5; 8 nucleotides match TRBD1. Per germline, CDR1 MNHEY and CDR2 SVGAGI. The CDR3 contains 14 residues. Trimming at V came to 5 bases and at J to 7 bases, leaving 7 bases not matched to a gene.

This rearrangement joins TRBV20-1 to TRBJ2-3, with TRBD1 as a possible D gene (6 bases). Trimming shortened V by 6 bases and J by 11 bases, and 15 bases separated the two germline ends. The CDR3 has 11 amino acids. Germline V gene sequence: CDR1 DFQATT, CDR2 SNEGSKA (reference sequence). The CDR3 DNA sequence: TGCAGTGCGGTGAGACAGGACTTGCAGTATTTT. This gives the protein CSAVRQDLQYF.

The chain has TRBV6-1 and TRBJ2-7, with 7 bases aligning to TRBD1. The CDR3 is 14 amino acids. CDR1 and CDR2 from the germline V gene are MNHNS and SASEGT. J was trimmed by 2 bases and V by 3 bases; bases with no gene match: 4. The CDR3 nucleotides are TGTGCCAGCAGTGATTCGGACAGGCCCTACGAGCAGTACTTC. Translated: CASSDSDRPYEQYF.

V usage is TRBV15 and J usage is TRBJ1-2; no clear D gene. Trimming stripped 0 bases from V and 5 bases from J, with 4 bases between. Germline assignment: CDR1 LNHNV and CDR2 YYDKDF (reference sequence). The CDR3 length is 12 residues. CDR3 sequence: CATSRDMYGYTF. The CDR3 region has the DNA TGTGCCACCAGCAGAGACATGTATGGCTACACCTTC.

The rearrangement uses TRBV11-1 and TRBJ1-1; unclear D gene. This CDR3 has 16 amino acids. The V end lost 1 base, the J end lost 0 bases, and 12 bases lay between the germline ends. The germline CDR1 and CDR2 sequences are SGHAT and FQDESV (reference sequence). CDR3 sequence reads: CASSLGHNIMNTEAFF. The DNA for the CDR3 is TGTGCCAGCAGCTTAGGCCATAACATAATGAACACTGAAGCTTTCTTT.

V gene TRBV5-1 combines with J gene TRBJ2-5; 8 bases align to TRBD2. V shed 0 bases, J shed 4 bases, and the junction held 8 bases outside the gene matches. Germline V gene lookup returns CDR1 SGHRS and CDR2 YFSETQ. This CDR3 has 16 residues. The CDR3 DNA reads TGCGCCAGCAGCTTGGGTGCTAGCGGGCGGGCAGAGACCCAGTACTTC. This codes for CASSLGASGRAETQYF. Together with reference TRBV5-1 and TRBJ2-5, the CDR3 gives the full variable domain: KAGVTQTPRYLIKTRGQQVTLSCSPISGHRSVSWYQQTPGQGLQFLFEYFSETQRNKGNFPGRFSGRQFSNSRSEMNVSTLELGDSALYLCASSLGASGRAETQYFGPGTRLLVL.